Listed here are 12 T cell receptor beta chains from one sample, sequenced in a study of vaccination and CD4 T cells after COVID-19 (dated by TCRdb to the early 2020s). These receptors' targets are unknown. According to the study, the label for this sample's treatment or condition signals: approximately 9-day PBMC culture with coronavirus spike peptide pools or control peptides (ViraFEST assay). The library was made by PCR. Sequencing relied on an Illumina iSeq 100. TCR sequencing of DNA from cultured CD4+ T cells used the Oncomine TCR Beta short-read assay at the Johns Hopkins FTIC core. TCRdb ran its own pipeline on the public reads, namely fastp trimming at Q25 and MiXCR clone calling, and kept in-frame beta chains. Merged by CDR3 protein, the rows form single entries marked with the most common genes and DNA. The sample table shows about 12,000 distinct CDR3 sequences, and around 59% are seen once. In total, the top ten clones hold around 12% of the sample.

The sample taken for sequencing was CD4+ T cells from blood, cultured in vitro. These receptors all come from a human donor who had recovered from COVID-19.

The chain carries TRBV7-9 and TRBJ2-1; 8 bases fit TRBD1. The CDR3 runs 15 residues. V shed 5 bases, J shed 6 bases, and the junction held 9 bases outside the gene matches. Germline CDR1 SEHNR, CDR2 FQNEAQ (reference sequence). The CDR3 DNA reads TGTGCCAGCAGCCCAGGGGGACAGGATATCAATGAGCAGTTCTTC. This encodes CASSPGGQDINEQFF.

This clonotype was counted once. CDR3 sequence reads: CASSYSPQGSDTQYF. As DNA, the CDR3 is TGTGCCAGCAGTTACTCCCCTCAGGGGTCAGATACGCAGTATTTT. V usage is TRBV6-5 and J usage is TRBJ2-3; maybe TRBD1 (6 bases). The germline CDR1 and CDR2 sequences are MNHEY and SVGAGI. This CDR3 has 15 residues. Trimming shortened V by 0 bases and J by 4 bases, and 11 bases separated the two germline ends.

The table lists this clonotype with a count of one. The gene calls are TRBV14 and TRBJ1-6; D is possibly TRBD1 (5 bases). Trimming removed 4 bases at V and 7 bases at J, with 11 bases between. Germline lookup yields CDR1 SGHDN and CDR2 FVKESK. The CDR3 length is 14 residues. As DNA, the CDR3 is TGTGCCAGCAGCCTGGGACTCTTAAATTCACCCCTCCACTTT. Translating gives CASSLGLLNSPLHF.

The chain joins TRBV28 to TRBJ2-1; 8 positions agree with TRBD1. The CDR3 spans 13 residues. The germline V gene has CDR1 MDHEN and CDR2 SYDVKM. V gave up 8 bases and J gave up 8 bases; unmatched junction bases: 8. The CDR3 nucleotides read TGTGCCAGCGAAAACAGGGGGGCCGATGAGCAGTTCTTC. It encodes CASENRGADEQFF.

The rearrangement links TRBV30 to TRBJ2-5; D unclear. The CDR3 covers 13 residues. V was pared by 1 base and J by 5 bases, with 11 bases between. The V gene's germline CDR1 is GTSNPN and CDR2 SVGIG (reference sequence). The DNA for the CDR3 is TGTGCCTGGAGTGAGATCATCGGGGAGACCCAGTACTTC. The encoded protein is CAWSEIIGETQYF.

V and J are TRBV20-1 and TRBJ2-4, with D perhaps TRBD1 (6 bases). Germline V lookup: CDR1 DFQATT, CDR2 SNEGSKA (reference sequence). This CDR3 has 11 residues. The ends were cut back, 5 bases at V and 15 bases at J, with 17 bases in the middle. The DNA for the CDR3 is TGCAGTGCTTTCCGGGACACCCCGTTGTACTTC. Residues: CSAFRDTPLYF.

This clonotype has only a few counts. This CDR3 is CSASMQGGSNQPQHF. CDR3 nucleotide sequence: TGCAGTGCTAGCATGCAGGGGGGGAGCAATCAGCCCCAGCATTTT. V is TRBV20-1 and J is TRBJ1-5, with 7 positions matching TRBD1. The CDR3 covers 15 residues. The germline CDR1 and CDR2 sequences are DFQATT and SNEGSKA (reference sequence). The ends lost 3 bases at V and 1 base at J; junction bases unmatched: 6.

This chain links TRBV6-1 with TRBJ1-1; a weak D match, TRBD1 (6 bases). CDR1 and CDR2 (germline): MNHNS, SASEGT. The CDR3 runs to 12 residues. Trimming shortened V by 6 bases and J by 7 bases, and 12 bases separated the two germline ends. This chain's CDR3 is CASRAGHGEAFF. In nucleotides, the CDR3 is TGTGCCAGCAGAGCGGGACACGGTGAAGCTTTCTTT.

This clonotype came up once. The chain has TRBV7-2 and TRBJ2-2; D not certain. Germline CDR1 and CDR2: SGHTA and FQGNSA. The germline V and J ends were trimmed by 0 bases and 3 bases, with 14 bases remaining between them. The CDR3 is made up of 17 amino acids. The CDR3 DNA reads as TGTGCCAGCAGCTTAGCGAACGAGAGGTGGTACACCGGGGAGCTGTTTTTT. As protein: CASSLANERWYTGELFF.

There are a few counts of this clonotype. This chain connects TRBV20-1 to TRBJ2-5; TRBD1 matches at 7 bases. The junction had 6 bases not matched to a gene; V was cut back by 0 bases and J by 2 bases. The CDR3 is 15 residues long. Germline V gene lookup returns CDR1 DFQATT and CDR2 SNEGSKA (reference sequence). The CDR3 protein is CSARDLRQGQETQYF. The CDR3 DNA is TGCAGTGCTAGAGATCTCCGACAGGGACAAGAGACCCAGTACTTC.

The chain employs TRBV6-4 and TRBJ2-5; D is unresolved. V dropped 2 bases and J dropped 3 bases, with 19 bases sitting between them. Germline V CDR1 and CDR2: MRHNA, SNTAGT. The CDR3 is 17 residues long. In nucleotides, the CDR3 is TGTGCCAGCAGTGACAAGGGTAGGAGTTTAGCCGAAGAGACCCAGTACTTC. Translation: CASSDKGRSLAEETQYF.

There are a few counts of this clonotype. This chain links TRBV19 with TRBJ1-5; D gene uncertain. Germline V CDR1 and CDR2: LNHDA, SQIVND (reference sequence). Trimming stripped 6 bases from V and 4 bases from J, with 10 bases between. CDR3 length equals 13 residues. For the CDR3, the DNA is TGTGCCAGTAGCAATCAGGTTAATCAGCCCCAGCATTTT. This sequence encodes CASSNQVNQPQHF. Full variable domain (missing parts from reference TRBV19 and TRBJ1-5): DGGITQSPKYLFRKEGQNVTLSCEQNLNHDAMYWYRQDPGQGLRLIYYSQIVNDFQKGDIAEGYSVSREKKESFPLTVTSAQKNPTAFYLCASSNQVNQPQHFGDGTRLSIL.